Below are 5 T cell receptor beta chains sequenced from a single sample in a study of blood T cell repertoires in COVID-19. Here immunoSEQ multiplex PCR was the method, and the copy in TCRdb shows in-frame clones only, minus some. Among fewer than 600,000 clones listed, approximately 89% were seen once. The sequenced material came from peripheral blood. The receptor set was obtained from a man aged 18-30 years with COVID-19, enrolled during active disease.

The genes are TRBV5-6 and TRBJ1-3; D call uncertain. This CDR3 contains 16 residues. Germline CDR1 SGHDT, CDR2 YYEEEE. V lost 0 bases, J lost 1 base, and 11 bases lay in between. The CDR3 spells CASSLAVARSGNTIYF. Written as DNA, the CDR3 is TGTGCCAGCAGCTTGGCCGTCGCCAGATCTGGAAACACCATATATTTT.

V is TRBV6-4 and J is TRBJ2-7; 7 positions agree with TRBD2. Germline V gene data show CDR1 as MRHNA and CDR2 as SNTAGT. Trimming took 5 bases from V and 0 from J; bases not matched to a gene: 4. The CDR3 consists of 14 residues. Here the CDR3 DNA reads TGTGCCAGCAGTCAGGCGGGGGACTCCTACGAGCAGTACTTC. Its protein is CASSQAGDSYEQYF.

The chain joins TRBV7-7 to TRBJ2-5, with TRBD2 as a possible D gene (6 bases). The CDR3 runs 16 residues. Between the trimmed V and J ends, which lost 2 bases and 4 bases, there was a span of 17 bases. Germline V CDR1 and CDR2: SSHAT, FNYEAQ (reference sequence). The CDR3 here is CASSLKLGEGGETQYF. Here the CDR3 DNA reads TGTGCCAGCAGCTTAAAATTGGGCGAGGGAGGAGAGACCCAGTACTTC.

This chain links TRBV9 with TRBJ1-3, with D unclear. Germline CDR1 is SGDLS and CDR2 is YYNGEE. Trimming left V 3 bases short and J 2 bases short, with 6 bases between. This CDR3 spans 13 amino acids. CDR3 DNA sequence: TGTGCCAGCAGCGACGGGACTGGAAACACCATATATTTT. Its protein is CASSDGTGNTIYF.

This chain uses TRBV2 with TRBJ1-2; D gene ambiguous. Germline assignment: CDR1 SNHLY and CDR2 FYNNEI. The CDR3 contains 15 residues. Trimming left V 5 bases short and J 7 bases short, with 20 bases between. The CDR3 region is CASSTGPGNYGGYTF. The CDR3 DNA reads TGTGCCAGCAGTACCGGACCGGGAAACTATGGTGGCTACACCTTC. The variable domain in full, with the rest retrieved from reference TRBV2 and TRBJ1-2, is EPEVTQTPSHQVTQMGQEVILRCVPISNHLYFYWYRQILGQKVEFLVSFYNNEISEKSEIFDDQFSVERPDGSNFTLKIRSTKLEDSAMYFCASSTGPGNYGGYTFGSGTRLTVV.